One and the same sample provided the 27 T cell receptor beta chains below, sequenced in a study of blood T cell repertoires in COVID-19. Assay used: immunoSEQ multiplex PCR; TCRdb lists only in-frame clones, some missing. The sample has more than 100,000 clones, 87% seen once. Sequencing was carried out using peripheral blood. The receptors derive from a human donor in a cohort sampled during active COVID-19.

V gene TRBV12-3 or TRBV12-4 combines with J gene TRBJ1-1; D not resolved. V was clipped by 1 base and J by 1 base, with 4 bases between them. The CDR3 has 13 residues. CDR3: CASSLVQNTEAFF. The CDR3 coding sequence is TGTGCCAGCAGTTTAGTCCAGAACACTGAAGCTTTCTTT.

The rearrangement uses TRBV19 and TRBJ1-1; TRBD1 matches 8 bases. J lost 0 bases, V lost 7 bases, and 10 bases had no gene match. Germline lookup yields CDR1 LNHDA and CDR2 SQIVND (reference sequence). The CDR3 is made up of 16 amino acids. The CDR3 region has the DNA TGTGCCAGTATGCCGGACAGGGTTATGGTGAACACTGAAGCTTTCTTT. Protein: CASMPDRVMVNTEAFF.

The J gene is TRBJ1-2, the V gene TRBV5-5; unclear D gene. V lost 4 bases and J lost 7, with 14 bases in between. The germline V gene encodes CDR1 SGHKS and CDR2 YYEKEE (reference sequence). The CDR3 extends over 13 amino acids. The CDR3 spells CASSPLASVGYTF. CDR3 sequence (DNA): TGTGCCAGCAGCCCCCTTGCTTCGGTTGGCTACACCTTC. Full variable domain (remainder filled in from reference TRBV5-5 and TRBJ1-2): DAGVTQSPTHLIKTRGQQVTLRCSPISGHKSVSWYQQVLGQGPQFIFQYYEKEERGRGNFPDRFSARQFPNYSSELNVNALLLGDSALYLCASSPLASVGYTFGSGTRLTVV.

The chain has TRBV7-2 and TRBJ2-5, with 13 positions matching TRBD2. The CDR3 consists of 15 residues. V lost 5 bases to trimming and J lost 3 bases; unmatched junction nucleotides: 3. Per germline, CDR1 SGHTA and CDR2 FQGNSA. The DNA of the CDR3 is TGTGCCAGCAGCCCAGGGACTAGCGGGGAAGAGACCCAGTACTTC. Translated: CASSPGTSGEETQYF. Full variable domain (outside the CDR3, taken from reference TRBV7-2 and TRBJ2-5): GAGVSQSPSNKVTEKGKDVELRCDPISGHTALYWYRQSLGQGLEFLIYFQGNSAPDKSGLPSDRFSAERTGGSVSTLTIQRTQQEDSAVYLCASSPGTSGEETQYFGPGTRLLVL.

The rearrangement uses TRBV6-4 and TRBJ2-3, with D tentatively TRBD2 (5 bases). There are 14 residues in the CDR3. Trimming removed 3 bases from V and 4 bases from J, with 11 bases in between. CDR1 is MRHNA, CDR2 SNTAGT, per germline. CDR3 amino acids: CASSEGLEADTQYF. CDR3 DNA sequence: TGTGCCAGCAGTGAAGGGCTGGAGGCAGATACGCAGTATTTT.

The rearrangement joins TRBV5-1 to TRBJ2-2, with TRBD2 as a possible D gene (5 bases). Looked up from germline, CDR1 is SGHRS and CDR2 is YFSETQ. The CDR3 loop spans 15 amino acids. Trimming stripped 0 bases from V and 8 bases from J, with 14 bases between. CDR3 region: CASSLVLRTEGELFF. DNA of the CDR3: TGCGCCAGCAGCTTGGTCCTGAGGACTGAAGGGGAGCTGTTTTTT.

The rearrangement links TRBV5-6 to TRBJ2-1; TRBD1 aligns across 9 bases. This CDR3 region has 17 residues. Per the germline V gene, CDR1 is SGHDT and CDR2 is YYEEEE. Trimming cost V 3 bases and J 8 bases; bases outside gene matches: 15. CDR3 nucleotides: TGTGCCAGCAGCTACGATCGGATTACAGGGGGCGGATATGAGCAGTTCTTC. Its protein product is CASSYDRITGGGYEQFF. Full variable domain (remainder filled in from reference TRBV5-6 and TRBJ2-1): DAGVTQSPTHLIKTRGQQVTLRCSPKSGHDTVSWYQQALGQGPQFIFQYYEEEERQRGNFPDRFSGHQFPNYSSELNVNALLLGDSALYLCASSYDRITGGGYEQFFGPGTRLTVL.

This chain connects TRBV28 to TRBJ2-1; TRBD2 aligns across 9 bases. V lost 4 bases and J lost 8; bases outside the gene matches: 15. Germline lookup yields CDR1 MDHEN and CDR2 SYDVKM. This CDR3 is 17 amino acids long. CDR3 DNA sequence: TGTGCCAGCAGTTGGGGATTAAGCGGGAGGTCATTATATGAGCAGTTCTTC. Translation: CASSWGLSGRSLYEQFF.

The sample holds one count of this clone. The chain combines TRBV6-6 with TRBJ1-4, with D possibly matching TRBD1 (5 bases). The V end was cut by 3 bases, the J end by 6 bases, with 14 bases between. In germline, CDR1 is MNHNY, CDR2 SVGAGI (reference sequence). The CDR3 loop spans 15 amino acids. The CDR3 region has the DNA TGTGCCAGCAGTTATTCGGCGGGGGAGGATGAAAAACTGTTTTTT. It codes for CASSYSAGEDEKLFF.

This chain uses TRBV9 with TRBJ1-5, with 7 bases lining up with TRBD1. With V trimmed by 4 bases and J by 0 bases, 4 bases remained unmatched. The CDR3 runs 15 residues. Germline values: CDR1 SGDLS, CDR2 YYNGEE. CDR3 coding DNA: TGTGCCAGCAGCCCCCAGGGGGATAGCAATCAGCCCCAGCATTTT. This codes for CASSPQGDSNQPQHF.

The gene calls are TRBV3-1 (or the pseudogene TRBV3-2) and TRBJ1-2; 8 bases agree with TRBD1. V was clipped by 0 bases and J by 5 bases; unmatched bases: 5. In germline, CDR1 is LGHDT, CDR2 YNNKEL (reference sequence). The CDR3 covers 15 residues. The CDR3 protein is CASSQDDRGVYGYTF. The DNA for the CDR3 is TGTGCCAGCAGCCAAGATGACAGGGGCGTTTATGGCTACACCTTC.

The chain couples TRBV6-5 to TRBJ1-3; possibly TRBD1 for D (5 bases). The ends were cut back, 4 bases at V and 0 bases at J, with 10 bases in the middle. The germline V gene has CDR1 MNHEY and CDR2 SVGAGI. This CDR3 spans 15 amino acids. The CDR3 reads CASSSTVLSGNTIYF. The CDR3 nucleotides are TGTGCCAGCAGTTCGACAGTGCTCTCTGGAAACACCATATATTTT.

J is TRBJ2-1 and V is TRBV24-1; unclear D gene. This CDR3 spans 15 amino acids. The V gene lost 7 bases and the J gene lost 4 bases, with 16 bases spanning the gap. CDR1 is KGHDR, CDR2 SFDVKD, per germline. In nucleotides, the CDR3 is TGTGCCACCAGCCCATCGGGTCCAAATTACAATGAGCAGTTCTTC. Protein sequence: CATSPSGPNYNEQFF.

The CDR3 region has the DNA TGTGCCAGCAGCTTAGGACAGGGGGCCCCGCAGTACTTC. It encodes CASSLGQGAPQYF. The chain recombines TRBV5-6 with TRBJ2-7; 11 nucleotides line up with TRBD1. J lost 9 bases, V lost 2 bases, and 4 bases had no gene match. CDR1 is SGHDT and CDR2 is YYEEEE in the germline V gene. CDR3 size: 13 residues.

The CDR3 nucleotides read TGCGCCAGCAGCTTGGGGCAGGGGGGCTTGAACACTGAAGCTTTCTTT. Its translation: CASSLGQGGLNTEAFF. J is TRBJ1-1 and V is TRBV5-1; 7 bases map to TRBD1. The length of the CDR3 is 16 residues. V lost 0 bases, J lost 0 bases, and 5 bases stayed unmatched. The V gene's germline CDR1 is SGHRS and CDR2 YFSETQ.

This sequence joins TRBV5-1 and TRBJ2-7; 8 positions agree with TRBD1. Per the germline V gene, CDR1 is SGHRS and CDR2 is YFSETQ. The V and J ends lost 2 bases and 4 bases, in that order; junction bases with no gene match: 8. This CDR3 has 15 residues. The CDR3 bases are TGCGCCAGCAGCTTCTGGACAGGGTTTGAGTACGAGCAGTACTTC. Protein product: CASSFWTGFEYEQYF.

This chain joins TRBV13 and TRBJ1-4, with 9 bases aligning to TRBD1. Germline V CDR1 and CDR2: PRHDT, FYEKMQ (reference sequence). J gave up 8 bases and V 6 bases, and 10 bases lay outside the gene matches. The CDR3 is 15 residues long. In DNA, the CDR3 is TGTGCCAGCAGTTGGACCGGGACAGGGAAGGAAAAACTGTTTTTT. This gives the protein CASSWTGTGKEKLFF.

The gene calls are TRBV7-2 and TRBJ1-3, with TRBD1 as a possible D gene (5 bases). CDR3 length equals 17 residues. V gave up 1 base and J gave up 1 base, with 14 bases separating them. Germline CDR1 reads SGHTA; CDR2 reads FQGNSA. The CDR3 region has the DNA TGTGCCAGCAGCTTAGTCGCAATGGGGGGGTCTGGAAACACCATATATTTT. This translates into CASSLVAMGGSGNTIYF.

The CDR3 region is CASSFYRVQNSPLHF. DNA for the CDR3: TGTGCCAGCAGCTTCTACAGGGTCCAAAATTCACCCCTCCACTTT. This chain connects TRBV7-2 to TRBJ1-6; possible D gene TRBD1, 6 bases. Per the germline V gene, CDR1 is SGHTA and CDR2 is FQGNSA. The CDR3 covers 15 residues. V lost 3 bases and J 7 bases, leaving 13 bases between the germline ends. The entire variable domain, with the rest obtained from reference TRBV7-2 and TRBJ1-6, is as follows: GAGVSQSPSNKVTEKGKDVELRCDPISGHTALYWYRQSLGQGLEFLIYFQGNSAPDKSGLPSDRFSAERTGGSVSTLTIQRTQQEDSAVYLCASSFYRVQNSPLHFGNGTRLTVT.

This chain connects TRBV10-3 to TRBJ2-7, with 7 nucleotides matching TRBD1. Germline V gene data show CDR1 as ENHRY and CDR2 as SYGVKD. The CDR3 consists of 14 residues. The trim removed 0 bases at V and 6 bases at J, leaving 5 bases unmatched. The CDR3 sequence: CAISESSGGVEQYF. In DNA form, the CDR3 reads TGTGCCATCAGTGAGTCTTCAGGGGGTGTCGAGCAGTACTTC.

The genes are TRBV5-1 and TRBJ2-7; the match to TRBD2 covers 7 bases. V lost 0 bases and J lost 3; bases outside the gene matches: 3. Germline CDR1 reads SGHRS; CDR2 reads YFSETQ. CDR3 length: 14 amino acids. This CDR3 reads CASSLVGGDYEQYF. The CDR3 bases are TGCGCCAGCAGCTTGGTTGGGGGGGACTACGAGCAGTACTTC.

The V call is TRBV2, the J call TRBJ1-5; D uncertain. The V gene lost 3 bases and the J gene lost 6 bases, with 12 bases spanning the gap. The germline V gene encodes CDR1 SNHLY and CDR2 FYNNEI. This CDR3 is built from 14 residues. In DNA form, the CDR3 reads TGTGCCAGCAGTGATGCGGCGCGCGGTCAGCCCCAGCATTTT. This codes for CASSDAARGQPQHF.

The CDR3 sequence is CASSDPGGARTGELFF. The CDR3 DNA follows: TGTGCCAGTAGTGACCCAGGGGGCGCGCGCACCGGGGAGCTGTTTTTT. This chain joins TRBV19 and TRBJ2-2, with 8 positions matching TRBD1. J lost 4 bases, V lost 5 bases, and 9 bases had no gene match. The CDR3 spans 16 residues. Germline CDR1 reads LNHDA; CDR2 reads SQIVND (reference sequence).

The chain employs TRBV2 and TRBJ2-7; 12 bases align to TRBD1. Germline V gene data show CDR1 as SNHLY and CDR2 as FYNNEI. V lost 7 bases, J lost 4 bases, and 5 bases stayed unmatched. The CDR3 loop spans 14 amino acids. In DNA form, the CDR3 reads TGTGCCAGCACCCGGGACAGGGGGCTGTACGAGCAGTACTTC. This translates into CASTRDRGLYEQYF.

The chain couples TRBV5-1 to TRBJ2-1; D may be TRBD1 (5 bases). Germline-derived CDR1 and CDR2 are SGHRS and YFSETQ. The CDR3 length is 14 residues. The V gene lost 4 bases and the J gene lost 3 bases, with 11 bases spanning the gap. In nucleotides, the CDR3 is TGCGCCAGCAGCCGAGGACACCTCTACAATGAGCAGTTCTTC. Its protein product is CASSRGHLYNEQFF.

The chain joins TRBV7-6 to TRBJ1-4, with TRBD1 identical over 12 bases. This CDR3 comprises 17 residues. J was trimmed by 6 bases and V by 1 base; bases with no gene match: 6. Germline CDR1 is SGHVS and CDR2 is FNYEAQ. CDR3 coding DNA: TGTGCCAGCAGCTTAGACCGGGACAGGGGGCTCGATGAAAAACTGTTTTTT. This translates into CASSLDRDRGLDEKLFF.

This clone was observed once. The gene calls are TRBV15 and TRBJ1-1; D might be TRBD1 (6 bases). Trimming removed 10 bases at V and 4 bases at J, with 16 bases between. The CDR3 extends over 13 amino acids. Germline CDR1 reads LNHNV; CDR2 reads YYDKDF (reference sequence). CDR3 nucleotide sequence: TGTGCCAGCACAGGGACCCGGAGCACTGAAGCTTTCTTT. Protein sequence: CASTGTRSTEAFF.